These T cell receptor beta chains were read from a single sample in a study of PD-1 blockade in classical Hodgkin lymphoma. The table came from immunoSEQ multiplex PCR; TCRdb's copy has only in-frame clones and leaves some out. The repertoire holds about 16,000 clones, with about 65% as singletons. Sequenced material: peripheral blood mononuclear cells (PBMCs), taken before the fourth cycle of nivolumab. The source of these receptors is a human donor with classical Hodgkin lymphoma. The CDR3 runs from the conserved cysteine through the conserved F or W. A D gene is named only where the DNA matches it firmly. The listing skips clone size in some rows; elsewhere it reads once, few, many or a size class.

j_call: TRBJ1-5
clone_size: NA
d_call: NA
v_call: TRBV19
cdr3_aa: CASSLSTGLYSNQPQHF
cdr3_nt: TGTGCCAGTAGCCTGTCGACAGGCCTTTATAGCAATCAGCCCCAGCATTTT

j_call: TRBJ2-5
clone_size: NA
d_call: NA
v_call: TRBV4-1
cdr3_aa: CASSQDRGGDQETQYF
cdr3_nt: TGCGCCAGCAGCCAAGATAGGGGGGGGGACCAAGAGACCCAGTACTTC

j_call: TRBJ2-7
clone_size: few
d_call: NA
v_call: TRBV29-1
cdr3_aa: CSVLVGGVYEQYF
cdr3_nt: TGCAGCGTTCTTGTGGGGGGTGTCTACGAGCAGTACTTC

j_call: TRBJ2-7
clone_size: NA
d_call: NA
v_call: TRBV21-1
cdr3_aa: CASSKAGTGTYEQYF
cdr3_nt: TGTGCCAGCAGCAAAGCCGGGACAGGGACCTACGAGCAGTACTTC

j_call: TRBJ1-3
clone_size: NA
d_call: NA
v_call: TRBV7-9
cdr3_aa: CASSQLLTGSGNTIYF
cdr3_nt: TGTGCCAGCAGCCAACTGCTGACAGGCTCTGGAAACACCATATATTTT

j_call: TRBJ2-2
clone_size: medium-sized
d_call: TRBD2
v_call: TRBV2
cdr3_aa: CASRETSGRVGELFF
cdr3_nt: TGTGCCAGCAGGGAGACTAGCGGGAGGGTCGGGGAGCTGTTTTTT

j_call: TRBJ2-7
clone_size: NA
d_call: TRBD1
v_call: TRBV18
cdr3_aa: CASTGTGGEQYF
cdr3_nt: TGTGCCAGTACCGGGACAGGGGGCGAGCAGTACTTC

j_call: TRBJ2-6
clone_size: NA
d_call: TRBD2
v_call: TRBV5-1
cdr3_aa: CASSFGGAGANVLTF
cdr3_nt: TGCGCCAGCAGCTTTGGGGGGGCTGGGGCCAACGTCCTGACTTTC

j_call: TRBJ2-5
clone_size: NA
d_call: TRBD1
v_call: TRBV6-5
cdr3_aa: CASSRAPGQGATQYF
cdr3_nt: TGTGCCAGCAGTAGGGCCCCGGGACAGGGGGCCACCCAGTACTTC

j_call: TRBJ2-5
clone_size: NA
d_call: NA
v_call: TRBV27
cdr3_aa: CASSLRISETQYF
cdr3_nt: TGTGCCAGCAGCCTCAGGATCTCGGAGACCCAGTACTTC

j_call: TRBJ2-3
clone_size: NA
d_call: NA
v_call: TRBV5-4
cdr3_aa: CASSSILTSTDTQYF
cdr3_nt: TGTGCCAGCAGCTCGATCTTGACTAGCACAGATACGCAGTATTTT

j_call: TRBJ1-5
clone_size: NA
d_call: NA
v_call: TRBV5-2
cdr3_aa: CASSTGQGAGPQHF
cdr3_nt: TGTGCCAGCAGCACGGGGCAGGGCGCGGGGCCCCAGCATTTT

j_call: TRBJ1-4
clone_size: few
d_call: NA
v_call: TRBV19
cdr3_aa: CASRNLGEKLFF
cdr3_nt: TGTGCCAGTAGAAACCTTGGGGAAAAACTGTTTTTT

j_call: TRBJ1-2
clone_size: NA
d_call: TRBD1
v_call: TRBV7-2
cdr3_aa: CASSIDRGQGGYTF
cdr3_nt: TGTGCCAGCAGCATCGACAGGGGGCAGGGTGGCTACACCTTC

j_call: TRBJ1-1
clone_size: NA
d_call: TRBD1
v_call: TRBV11-1
cdr3_aa: CASSGVGQITNTEAFF
cdr3_nt: TGTGCCAGCAGCGGTGTGGGACAGATAACGAACACTGAAGCTTTCTTT

j_call: TRBJ1-1
clone_size: NA
d_call: NA
v_call: TRBV7-3
cdr3_aa: CASSHPGHRNTEAFF
cdr3_nt: TGTGCCAGCAGTCATCCGGGACACAGGAACACTGAAGCTTTCTTT

j_call: TRBJ1-2
clone_size: NA
d_call: NA
v_call: TRBV19
cdr3_aa: CASGPQGHSNYGYTF
cdr3_nt: TGTGCCAGTGGACCTCAGGGCCATTCTAACTATGGCTACACCTTC

j_call: TRBJ1-4
clone_size: NA
d_call: NA
v_call: TRBV10-3
cdr3_aa: CAISDRGGEKLFF
cdr3_nt: TGTGCCATCAGTGATAGGGGAGGTGAAAAACTATTTTTT

j_call: TRBJ2-7
clone_size: NA
d_call: TRBD2
v_call: TRBV6-5
cdr3_aa: CASSWGRDVGHYEQYF
cdr3_nt: TGTGCCAGCAGTTGGGGGAGGGATGTAGGGCATTACGAGCAGTACTTC

j_call: TRBJ2-1
clone_size: once
d_call: TRBD2
v_call: TRBV5-8
cdr3_aa: CASSLGVGGLGGNEQFF
cdr3_nt: TGTGCCAGCAGCTTGGGGGTAGGGGGACTAGGCGGCAATGAGCAGTTCTTC

j_call: TRBJ1-1
clone_size: NA
d_call: NA
v_call: TRBV6-5
cdr3_aa: CASSLLTNTEAFF
cdr3_nt: TGTGCCAGCAGCCTCTTGACCAACACTGAAGCTTTCTTT

j_call: TRBJ2-7
clone_size: NA
d_call: NA
v_call: TRBV6-1
cdr3_aa: CASSEETGSWDEQYF
cdr3_nt: TGTGCCAGCAGTGAGGAGACGGGGTCTTGGGACGAGCAGTACTTC

j_call: TRBJ1-3
clone_size: few
d_call: NA
v_call: TRBV6-1
cdr3_aa: CASRYLDLSGNTIYF
cdr3_nt: TGTGCCAGCAGATACCTCGATCTCTCTGGAAACACCATATATTTT

j_call: TRBJ2-3
clone_size: NA
d_call: TRBD2
v_call: TRBV28
cdr3_aa: CASSLFSGSFAGGGTQYF
cdr3_nt: TGTGCCAGCAGTTTATTTAGTGGTTCCTTCGCGGGAGGCGGTACGCAGTATTTT

j_call: TRBJ2-1
clone_size: few
d_call: NA
v_call: TRBV4-1
cdr3_aa: CASSPTVTELGNEQFF
cdr3_nt: TGCGCCAGCAGCCCAACGGTGACGGAGTTAGGCAATGAGCAGTTCTTC

j_call: TRBJ2-2
clone_size: once
d_call: NA
v_call: TRBV5-1
cdr3_aa: CASSGLRGPGELFF
cdr3_nt: TGCGCCAGCAGCGGACTAAGGGGTCCCGGGGAGCTGTTTTTT

j_call: TRBJ2-1
clone_size: NA
d_call: NA
v_call: TRBV9
cdr3_aa: CASSVAWGSQNEQFF
cdr3_nt: TGTGCCAGCAGCGTAGCGTGGGGGTCGCAGAATGAGCAGTTCTTC

j_call: TRBJ1-5
clone_size: medium-sized
d_call: NA
v_call: TRBV19
cdr3_aa: CATSSHVSNQPQHF
cdr3_nt: TGTGCCACCTCGTCCCACGTCTCTAATCAGCCCCAGCATTTT

j_call: TRBJ1-4
clone_size: medium-sized
d_call: NA
v_call: TRBV27
cdr3_aa: CASSLLGSKEKLFF
cdr3_nt: TGTGCCAGCAGTTTATTGGGGTCTAAGGAAAAACTGTTTTTT

j_call: TRBJ2-3
clone_size: NA
d_call: NA
v_call: TRBV27
cdr3_aa: CASSPQRTDTQYF
cdr3_nt: TGTGCCAGCAGTCCCCAAAGAACAGATACGCAGTATTTT

j_call: TRBJ2-7
clone_size: few
d_call: NA
v_call: TRBV9
cdr3_aa: CASSPFPTGAYEQYF
cdr3_nt: TGTGCCAGCAGCCCGTTCCCTACGGGAGCCTACGAGCAGTACTTC

j_call: TRBJ1-1
clone_size: once
d_call: NA
v_call: TRBV11-2
cdr3_aa: CASSWGVETEAFF
cdr3_nt: TGTGCCAGCAGCTGGGGGGTAGAAACTGAAGCTTTCTTT

j_call: TRBJ2-5
clone_size: NA
d_call: NA
v_call: TRBV7-3
cdr3_aa: CASSLMGGRVETQYF
cdr3_nt: TGTGCCAGCAGCTTAATGGGCGGCAGGGTGGAGACCCAGTACTTC

j_call: TRBJ1-1
clone_size: NA
d_call: NA
v_call: TRBV5-1
cdr3_aa: CASSLIEGPRTEAFF
cdr3_nt: TGCGCCAGCAGCTTGATAGAGGGGCCAAGGACTGAAGCTTTCTTT

j_call: TRBJ2-1
clone_size: NA
d_call: TRBD1
v_call: TRBV18
cdr3_aa: CASSPLGGQGGHEQFF
cdr3_nt: TGTGCCAGCTCACCATTGGGAGGACAGGGTGGACATGAGCAGTTCTTC

j_call: TRBJ2-1
clone_size: NA
d_call: NA
v_call: TRBV19
cdr3_aa: CASSLESGPNSYNEQFF
cdr3_nt: TGTGCCAGTAGCCTGGAATCGGGTCCCAATTCCTACAATGAGCAGTTCTTC

j_call: TRBJ2-7
clone_size: medium-sized
d_call: TRBD2
v_call: TRBV27
cdr3_aa: CASSFLGRAEQYF
cdr3_nt: TGTGCCAGCAGTTTTCTAGGGAGGGCTGAGCAGTACTTC

j_call: TRBJ2-5
clone_size: NA
d_call: NA
v_call: TRBV6-1
cdr3_aa: CASSGMGTEETQYF
cdr3_nt: TGTGCCAGCAGTGGGATGGGCACAGAAGAGACCCAGTACTTC

j_call: TRBJ1-1
clone_size: NA
d_call: NA
v_call: TRBV6-1
cdr3_aa: CASSFDTNTEAFF
cdr3_nt: TGTGCCAGCAGTTTCGACACGAACACTGAAGCTTTCTTT

j_call: TRBJ2-3
clone_size: NA
d_call: NA
v_call: TRBV19
cdr3_aa: CASSIQSSVDTQYF
cdr3_nt: TGTGCCAGTAGTATTCAATCTAGCGTGGATACGCAGTATTTT

j_call: TRBJ2-1
clone_size: NA
d_call: NA
v_call: TRBV14
cdr3_aa: CASSQVDLRDEQFF
cdr3_nt: TGTGCCAGCAGCCAAGTGGACCTCCGGGATGAGCAGTTCTTC

j_call: TRBJ2-5
clone_size: few
d_call: NA
v_call: TRBV5-4
cdr3_aa: CASSPLWAPETQYF
cdr3_nt: TGTGCCAGCAGCCCGCTGTGGGCCCCAGAGACCCAGTACTTC

j_call: TRBJ2-5
clone_size: NA
d_call: NA
v_call: TRBV6-6
cdr3_aa: CASSPGRAVGETQYF
cdr3_nt: TGTGCCAGCAGTCCGGGCAGGGCGGTCGGAGAGACCCAGTACTTC

j_call: TRBJ2-3
clone_size: NA
d_call: TRBD1
v_call: TRBV7-9
cdr3_aa: CASSLAPQGAADTQYF
cdr3_nt: TGTGCCAGCAGCTTAGCGCCGCAGGGGGCCGCAGATACGCAGTATTTT

j_call: TRBJ1-2
clone_size: medium-sized
d_call: NA
v_call: TRBV28
cdr3_aa: CASRPTGIARNGYTF
cdr3_nt: TGTGCCAGCAGACCTACAGGGATCGCCAGGAATGGCTACACCTTC

j_call: TRBJ1-3
clone_size: NA
d_call: NA
v_call: TRBV7-9
cdr3_aa: CASSPIGDRYSGNTIYF
cdr3_nt: TGTGCCAGCAGCCCCATCGGGGACCGCTACTCTGGAAACACCATATATTTT

j_call: TRBJ2-5
clone_size: NA
d_call: NA
v_call: TRBV5-1
cdr3_aa: CASSFLQRETQYF
cdr3_nt: TGCGCCAGCAGCTTTCTCCAGCGGGAGACCCAGTACTTC

j_call: TRBJ1-1
clone_size: NA
d_call: NA
v_call: TRBV5-6
cdr3_aa: CASSPEQRPTEAFF
cdr3_nt: TGTGCCAGCAGCCCAGAACAGCGCCCCACTGAAGCTTTCTTT

j_call: TRBJ1-4
clone_size: NA
d_call: TRBD1
v_call: TRBV18
cdr3_aa: CASSLGQGWNEKLFF
cdr3_nt: TGTGCCAGCTCTCTTGGACAGGGCTGGAATGAAAAACTGTTTTTT

j_call: TRBJ2-1
clone_size: NA
d_call: NA
v_call: TRBV19
cdr3_aa: CASSIQAGTPYNEQFF
cdr3_nt: TGTGCCAGTAGTATCCAAGCAGGAACCCCCTACAATGAGCAGTTCTTC

j_call: TRBJ2-7
clone_size: NA
d_call: NA
v_call: TRBV28
cdr3_aa: CASSFTPTVGEQYF
cdr3_nt: TGTGCCAGCAGTTTTACGCCCACCGTGGGGGAGCAGTACTTC

j_call: TRBJ1-1
clone_size: NA
d_call: NA
v_call: TRBV11-3
cdr3_aa: CASSAGDHTEAFF
cdr3_nt: TGTGCCAGCAGCGCAGGGGATCACACTGAAGCTTTCTTT